A single sample is the source of the 22 T cell receptor beta chains below, sequenced in a study of T cell responses to AZD1222 COVID-19 vaccine. TCRdb's copy holds only in-frame clones and misses some; the assay was immunoSEQ multiplex PCR. The profile covers around 210,000 clones, with about 94% appearing a single time and around 1.7% taken by the ten largest. The material was peripheral blood, obtained 28 days after the second dose of the MenACWY control vaccine. The receptors derive from an adult who received the MenACWY meningococcal vaccine as a control.

V is TRBV5-1 and J is TRBJ1-4, with D possibly matching TRBD1 (6 bases). Germline values: CDR1 SGHRS, CDR2 YFSETQ. V lost 4 bases and J lost 3, with 22 bases in between. The CDR3 runs to 18 residues. The CDR3 sequence: CASSPGLSQGHPNEKLFF. The CDR3 nucleotides are TGCGCCAGCAGCCCAGGGCTATCGCAGGGACACCCTAATGAAAAACTGTTTTTT.

J is TRBJ1-4 and V is TRBV4-1, with 7 positions matching TRBD1. The germline V gene has CDR1 MGHRA and CDR2 YSYEKL. This CDR3 comprises 18 residues. V trimming: 3 bases; J trimming: 8 bases; junction bases outside the gene matches: 18. The CDR3 DNA reads TGCGCCAGCAGCCACGCGCGACGCATGACAGGGTTAGGGGAAAAACTGTTTTTT. Protein sequence: CASSHARRMTGLGEKLFF.

This clone was recorded only once. The chain combines TRBV6-5 with TRBJ1-1, with D maybe TRBD1 (5 bases). From germline, CDR1 is MNHEY and CDR2 SVGAGI. The CDR3 is made up of 13 amino acids. The ends were cut back, 1 base at V and 5 bases at J, with 8 bases in the middle. The CDR3: CASSYLGRTEAFF. For the CDR3, the DNA is TGTGCCAGCAGTTACTTGGGGCGGACTGAAGCTTTCTTT.

The chain combines TRBV6-5 with TRBJ2-2, with a tentative D call TRBD1 (6 bases). This CDR3 has 14 residues. Germline V lookup: CDR1 MNHEY, CDR2 SVGAGI. Trimming removed 6 bases from V and 5 bases from J, with 13 bases in between. CDR3 protein: CASRTDSWTGELFF. In DNA form, the CDR3 reads TGTGCCAGCAGGACGGACAGTTGGACCGGGGAGCTGTTTTTT.

V and J are TRBV2 and TRBJ2-6, with D uncertain. Trimming shortened V by 0 bases and J by 0 bases, and 3 bases separated the two germline ends. CDR1 is SNHLY and CDR2 is FYNNEI in the germline V gene. The CDR3 runs to 15 residues. The CDR3: CASSEAPSGANVLTF. The CDR3 DNA is TGTGCCAGCAGTGAAGCCCCCTCTGGGGCCAACGTCCTGACTTTC.

CDR3 sequence reads: CASSRTENQPQHF. As DNA, the CDR3 is TGTGCCAGCAGTCGGACGGAGAATCAGCCCCAGCATTTT. This sequence joins TRBV6-2 or TRBV6-3 and TRBJ1-5; D is unresolved. V lost 5 bases, J lost 4 bases, and 9 bases lay in between. Germline CDR1 and CDR2: MNHEY and SVGEGT. The CDR3 runs 13 residues.

The CDR3 nucleotides are TGTGCCAGCAGTTCCCCCGCCGGGCCGAACACCGGGGAGCTGTTTTTT. Encoded protein: CASSSPAGPNTGELFF. The V call is TRBV27, the J call TRBJ2-2; no clear D gene. The length of the CDR3 is 16 residues. The germline V gene has CDR1 MNHEY and CDR2 SMNVEV (reference sequence). Trimming took off 4 bases at V and 0 bases at J, with 12 bases between the two ends.

The chain combines TRBV5-4 with TRBJ2-2; the match to TRBD1 covers 8 bases. This CDR3 has 14 amino acids. Germline assignment: CDR1 SGHNT and CDR2 YYREEE (reference sequence). Germline trimming cut 4 bases from V and 4 bases from J; bases unmatched to any gene: 3. The CDR3 spells CASSVTGVTGELFF. CDR3 bases: TGTGCCAGCAGCGTGACAGGGGTCACCGGGGAGCTGTTTTTT.

The CDR3 loop reads CASSSPGRSYEQYF. The CDR3 DNA sequence: TGTGCCAGCAGCTCTCCGGGACGGAGCTACGAGCAGTACTTC. V and J are TRBV6-5 and TRBJ2-7; D possibly matches TRBD1 or TRBD2 (5 bases each). Germline V lookup: CDR1 MNHEY, CDR2 SVGAGI. Trimming cost V 6 bases and J 3 bases, with 15 bases left between them. The CDR3 runs 14 residues.

The gene calls are TRBV4-2 and TRBJ2-1; D possibly corresponds to TRBD2 (6 bases). Germline CDR1 and CDR2: LGHNA and YNFKEQ. Trimming removed 3 bases from V and 10 bases from J, with 10 bases in between. The CDR3 has 12 residues. The CDR3 DNA reads as TGTGCCAGCAGCCAGGAGGGGATGGAGCAGTTCTTC. This encodes CASSQEGMEQFF.

The chain is built from TRBV3-1 (or the pseudogene TRBV3-2) and TRBJ2-7; unclear D gene. The CDR3 spans 12 residues. V was cut by 0 bases and J by 6 bases, with 6 bases left in between. CDR1 LGHDT and CDR2 YNNKEL come from the germline V gene (reference sequence). CDR3 in amino acids: CASSQDSREQYF. The CDR3 coding sequence is TGTGCCAGCAGCCAAGATAGCCGCGAGCAGTACTTC.

This chain connects TRBV7-3 to TRBJ2-6; D may be TRBD1 or TRBD2 (5 bases each). The CDR3 loop spans 18 amino acids. V was trimmed by 1 base and J by 1 base, leaving 14 bases between them. Germline V gene data show CDR1 as SGHTA and CDR2 as FQGTGA. The CDR3, as DNA: TGTGCCAGCAGCTTAAGTACGGGGCTCGGGTCTGGGGCCAACGTCCTGACTTTC. Translated: CASSLSTGLGSGANVLTF.

The chain uses TRBV19 and TRBJ2-1, with 13 bases that match TRBD2. The CDR3 has 16 amino acids. From germline, CDR1 is LNHDA and CDR2 SQIVND (reference sequence). J gave up 5 bases and V 6 bases, and 7 bases lay outside the gene matches. The chain's CDR3 is CASRGLAGPPDNEQFF. The CDR3 DNA reads TGTGCCAGTAGGGGACTAGCGGGACCTCCGGACAATGAGCAGTTCTTC.

J is TRBJ2-3 and V is TRBV6-2 or TRBV6-3; unclear D gene. The CDR3 length is 16 residues. Germline CDR1 and CDR2: MNHEY and SVGEGT. Trimming took 4 bases from V and 6 from J, leaving 20 bases between them. The CDR3 here is CASSSPDQTSLDTQYF. CDR3 nucleotide sequence: TGTGCCAGCAGTTCACCGGACCAGACATCCCTCGATACGCAGTATTTT.

The CDR3 nucleotides read TGTGCCGTACTACAATGGTCCGGGGAGCTGTTTTTT. It translates to CAVLQWSGELFF. The chain carries TRBV10-3 and TRBJ2-2; no definite D call. Trimming took off 11 bases at V and 6 bases at J, with 13 bases between the two ends. This CDR3 has 12 amino acids. CDR1 and CDR2 from the germline V gene are ENHRY and SYGVKD.

Only one count was recorded for this clone. This chain links TRBV7-7 with TRBJ2-5; possibly TRBD1 or TRBD2 for D (5 bases each). Germline lookup yields CDR1 SSHAT and CDR2 FNYEAQ (reference sequence). Deletions cut 5 bases from V and 5 bases from J, with 18 bases between. The CDR3 has 15 amino acids. The DNA for the CDR3 is TGTGCCAGCAGCCCTCGAGAGGGGACGGTGGAGACCCAGTACTTC. This gives the protein CASSPREGTVETQYF.

The V gene is TRBV28, the J gene TRBJ1-2; D might be TRBD1 (5 bases). The germline V and J ends were trimmed by 2 bases and 7 bases, with 11 bases remaining between them. The CDR3 covers 13 residues. Germline V CDR1 and CDR2: MDHEN, SYDVKM. CDR3 DNA: TGTGCCAGCAGTTTACGGACAATTCTTGGCTACACCTTC. Translated, it gives CASSLRTILGYTF.

The chain recombines TRBV5-8 with TRBJ2-7; D remains unclear. The CDR3 has 13 residues. From germline, CDR1 is SGHTS and CDR2 YDEGEE. The germline V and J ends were trimmed by 0 bases and 3 bases, with 7 bases remaining between them. CDR3 in amino acids: CASSLAGLYEQYF. The CDR3 coding sequence is TGTGCCAGCAGCTTGGCGGGCCTCTACGAGCAGTACTTC.

This chain uses TRBV5-8 with TRBJ1-6, with 8 bases aligning to TRBD1. V lost 3 bases and J lost 7; bases outside the gene matches: 6. The CDR3 totals 15 residues. From germline, CDR1 is SGHTS and CDR2 YDEGEE. CDR3 region: CASSSGQGKNSPLHF. CDR3 coding DNA: TGTGCCAGCAGCTCCGGACAGGGCAAAAATTCACCCCTCCACTTT. Looking up the rest from reference TRBV5-8 and TRBJ1-6 gives the full variable domain: EAGVTQSPTHLIKTRGQQATLRCSPISGHTSVYWYQQALGLGLQFLLWYDEGEERNRGNFPPRFSGRQFPNYSSELNVNALELEDSALYLCASSSGQGKNSPLHFGNGTRLTVT.

This clone appeared a few times. The chain is built from TRBV28 and TRBJ2-1, with 8 bases aligning to TRBD1. Per the germline V gene, CDR1 is MDHEN and CDR2 is SYDVKM. This CDR3 has 15 amino acids. V dropped 6 bases and J dropped 5; count of bases not matched to a gene: 9. Here the CDR3 DNA reads TGTGCCAGCAGCAAACCCGGGACAGGTGACAATGAGCAGTTCTTC. It translates to CASSKPGTGDNEQFF.

The chain has TRBV28 and TRBJ2-3; possible D gene TRBD2, 5 bases. Trimming pared 5 bases from V and 10 bases from J, leaving 13 bases between. Germline values: CDR1 MDHEN, CDR2 SYDVKM. The CDR3 sequence is 12 residues long. As DNA, the CDR3 is TGTGCCAGCAGTATTGGAGGAGCTGCGCAGTATTTT. Encoded protein: CASSIGGAAQYF.

V gene TRBV12-3 or TRBV12-4 combines with J gene TRBJ2-1; D tentatively reads TRBD1 or TRBD2 (6 bases each). Trimming took off 4 bases at V and 7 bases at J, with 11 bases between the two ends. The CDR3 is 13 residues long. The chain's CDR3 is CASSYGGNNEQFF. The CDR3 DNA sequence: TGTGCCAGCAGTTACGGGGGCAATAATGAGCAGTTCTTC.